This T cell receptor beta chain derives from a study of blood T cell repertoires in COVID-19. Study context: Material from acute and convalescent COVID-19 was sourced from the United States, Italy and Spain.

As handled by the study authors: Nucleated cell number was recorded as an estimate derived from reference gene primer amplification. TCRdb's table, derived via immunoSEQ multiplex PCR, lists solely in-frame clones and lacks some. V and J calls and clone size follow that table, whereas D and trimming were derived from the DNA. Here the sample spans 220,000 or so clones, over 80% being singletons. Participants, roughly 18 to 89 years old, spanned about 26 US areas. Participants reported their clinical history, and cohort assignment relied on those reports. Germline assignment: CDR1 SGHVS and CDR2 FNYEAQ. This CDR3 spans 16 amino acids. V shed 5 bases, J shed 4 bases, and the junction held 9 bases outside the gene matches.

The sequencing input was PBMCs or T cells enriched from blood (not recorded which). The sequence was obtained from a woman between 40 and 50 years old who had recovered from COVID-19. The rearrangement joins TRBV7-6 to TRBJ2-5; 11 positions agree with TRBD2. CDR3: CASSATSGSGLETQYF. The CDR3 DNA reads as TGTGCCAGCAGCGCCACTAGCGGGAGCGGGTTAGAGACCCAGTACTTC.